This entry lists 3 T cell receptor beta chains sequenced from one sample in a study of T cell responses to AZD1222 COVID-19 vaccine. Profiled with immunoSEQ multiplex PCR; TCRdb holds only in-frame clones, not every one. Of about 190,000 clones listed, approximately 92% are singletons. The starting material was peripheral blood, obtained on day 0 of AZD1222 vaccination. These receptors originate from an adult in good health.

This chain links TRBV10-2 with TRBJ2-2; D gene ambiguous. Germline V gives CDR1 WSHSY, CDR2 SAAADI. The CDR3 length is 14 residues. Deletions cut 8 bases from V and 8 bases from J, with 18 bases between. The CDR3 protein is CASVPSLPGGELFF. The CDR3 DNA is TGCGCCAGCGTGCCTTCTCTCCCCGGGGGGGAGCTGTTTTTT.

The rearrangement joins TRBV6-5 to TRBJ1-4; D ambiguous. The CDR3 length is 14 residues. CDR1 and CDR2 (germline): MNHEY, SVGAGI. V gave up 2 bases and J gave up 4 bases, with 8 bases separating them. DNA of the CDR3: TGTGCCAGCAGTTACCGGCAGGATAATGAAAAACTGTTTTTT. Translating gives CASSYRQDNEKLFF.

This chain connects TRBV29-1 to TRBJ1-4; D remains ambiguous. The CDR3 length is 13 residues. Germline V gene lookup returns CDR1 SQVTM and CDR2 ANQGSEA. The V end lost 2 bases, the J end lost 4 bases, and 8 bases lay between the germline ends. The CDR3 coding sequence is TGCAGCGTTGAAAACGGGCTTAATGAAAAACTGTTTTTT. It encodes CSVENGLNEKLFF.